A selection of T cell receptor beta chains follows, all from one sample in a study of cytomegalovirus exposure and HLA in healthy donors. Clones were sequenced by immunoSEQ multiplex PCR, and TCRdb holds only the in-frame ones, with some missing. The sample comprises more than 150,000 clones, 80% of which are singletons, and 0.65% rests with the top ten. The sequenced material came from PBMCs. These receptors all stem from a boy between 10 and 17 years old in good health and CMV-seronegative. CDR3s include the opening cysteine and the closing phenylalanine or tryptophan. D genes are given only for firm matches. Size is stated for part of the rows, as once, few or many counts, or as a class when the clone is expanded.

D gene: .; J gene: TRBJ2-3; clone size: .; V gene: TRBV7-2; CDR3 DNA: TGTGCCAGCAGCTTACCTCCCGGTACGCAGTATTTT; CDR3 protein: CASSLPPGTQYF
D gene: TRBD1; J gene: TRBJ1-2; clone size: .; V gene: TRBV6-1; CDR3 DNA: TGTGCCAGCAGTTGGACAGGGGGTGGCTACACCTTC; CDR3 protein: CASSWTGGGYTF
D gene: .; J gene: TRBJ1-4; clone size: .; V gene: TRBV7-9; CDR3 DNA: TGTTCCAGCAGCTTGTGGAGGGAGGCAACTAATGAAAAACTGTTTTTT; CDR3 protein: CSSSLWREATNEKLFF
D gene: TRBD1; J gene: TRBJ1-6; clone size: .; V gene: TRBV30; CDR3 DNA: TGTGCCTGGATCCCGGGACAGGGAATATCACCCCTCCACTTT; CDR3 protein: CAWIPGQGISPLHF
D gene: TRBD2; J gene: TRBJ2-5; clone size: .; V gene: TRBV11-3; CDR3 DNA: TGTGCCAGCAGCTTGAGCCTAGCGGGGGGTCAAGAGACCCAGTACTTC; CDR3 protein: CASSLSLAGGQETQYF
D gene: .; J gene: TRBJ2-3; clone size: .; V gene: TRBV7-2; CDR3 DNA: TGTGCCAGCAGCTGGCCGAGCACAGATACGCAGTATTTT; CDR3 protein: CASSWPSTDTQYF
D gene: .; J gene: TRBJ2-7; clone size: .; V gene: TRBV21-1; CDR3 DNA: TGTGCCAGCAGCGAACCGGGACAGGGGGCCTACGAGCAGTACTTC; CDR3 protein: CASSEPGQGAYEQYF
D gene: .; J gene: TRBJ1-1; clone size: .; V gene: TRBV10-3; CDR3 DNA: TGTGCCATCAACGGACAAGGGACAATGAACACTGAAGCTTTCTTT; CDR3 protein: CAINGQGTMNTEAFF
D gene: TRBD1; J gene: TRBJ1-2; clone size: .; V gene: TRBV29-1; CDR3 DNA: TGCAGCGTTGAAGATGAAGACAGGGTGGACTATGGCTACACCTTC; CDR3 protein: CSVEDEDRVDYGYTF
D gene: TRBD1; J gene: TRBJ1-2; clone size: .; V gene: TRBV11-2; CDR3 DNA: TGTGCCAGCAGCGGCGGGGACAGAGGCTACACCTTC; CDR3 protein: CASSGGDRGYTF
D gene: TRBD2; J gene: TRBJ2-1; clone size: .; V gene: TRBV11-3; CDR3 DNA: TGTGCCAGCAGCCTCTCGCTCGGACTAGCGGAAATTGACAATGAGCAGTTCTTC; CDR3 protein: CASSLSLGLAEIDNEQFF
D gene: .; J gene: TRBJ1-4; clone size: .; V gene: TRBV15; CDR3 DNA: TGTGCCACCAGCAGAGCCGCCCCAGGGCTTGATGAAAAACTGTTTTTT; CDR3 protein: CATSRAAPGLDEKLFF
D gene: TRBD1; J gene: TRBJ2-5; clone size: .; V gene: TRBV19; CDR3 DNA: TGTGCCAGTAGCGCCATGAGTGGGACAGCCCAAGAGACCCAGTACTTC; CDR3 protein: CASSAMSGTAQETQYF
D gene: TRBD1; J gene: TRBJ2-7; clone size: .; V gene: TRBV30; CDR3 DNA: TGTGCCTGGGGCACAGGGGGTAGATACGAGCAGTACTTC; CDR3 protein: CAWGTGGRYEQYF
D gene: .; J gene: TRBJ2-3; clone size: .; V gene: TRBV10-3; CDR3 DNA: TGTGCCATCAGTGATAGCTATGGCACAGATACGCAGTATTTT; CDR3 protein: CAISDSYGTDTQYF
D gene: TRBD1; J gene: TRBJ1-5; clone size: .; V gene: TRBV6-5; CDR3 DNA: TGTGCCAGCAGGACAGGGGAACAGCCCCAGCATTTT; CDR3 protein: CASRTGEQPQHF
D gene: .; J gene: TRBJ1-1; clone size: .; V gene: TRBV19; CDR3 DNA: TGTGCCAGTAGTACCGACAGACTGAACACTGAAGCTTTCTTT; CDR3 protein: CASSTDRLNTEAFF
D gene: TRBD1; J gene: TRBJ1-4; clone size: .; V gene: TRBV25-1; CDR3 DNA: TGTGCCAGCAGTGACAGGGGGCGTGAAAAACTGTTTTTT; CDR3 protein: CASSDRGREKLFF
D gene: .; J gene: TRBJ2-1; clone size: .; V gene: TRBV6-1; CDR3 DNA: TGTGCCAGCCTCCCCACGGTGGGGCTGTACAATGAGCAGTTCTTC; CDR3 protein: CASLPTVGLYNEQFF
D gene: .; J gene: TRBJ1-1; clone size: .; V gene: TRBV7-9; CDR3 DNA: TGTGCCAGCAGCTATGGGGGAGGCCCTGGCACTGAAGCTTTCTTT; CDR3 protein: CASSYGGGPGTEAFF
D gene: TRBD1; J gene: TRBJ1-1; clone size: .; V gene: TRBV11-3; CDR3 DNA: TGTGCCAGCAGCCCGGGACAGGGGGCAAGCTCTGAAGCTTTCTTT; CDR3 protein: CASSPGQGASSEAFF
D gene: TRBD2; J gene: TRBJ2-1; clone size: once; V gene: TRBV4-2; CDR3 DNA: TGTGCCAGCAGCCCTGGGACTAGCGCCAATGAGCAGTTCTTC; CDR3 protein: CASSPGTSANEQFF
D gene: TRBD1; J gene: TRBJ2-5; clone size: .; V gene: TRBV19; CDR3 DNA: TGTGCCAGTAGTAATACAGGGGGAGTAGAGACCCAGTACTTC; CDR3 protein: CASSNTGGVETQYF
D gene: .; J gene: TRBJ1-2; clone size: .; V gene: TRBV9; CDR3 DNA: TGTGCCAGCAGCGTAGCTCCGAACAGGGACATCAACTATGGCTACACCTTC; CDR3 protein: CASSVAPNRDINYGYTF
D gene: .; J gene: TRBJ2-7; clone size: .; V gene: TRBV30; CDR3 DNA: TGTGCCTGGAGTGTAGCGGGTCAGAGCGAGCAGTACTTC; CDR3 protein: CAWSVAGQSEQYF
D gene: .; J gene: TRBJ2-1; clone size: once; V gene: TRBV11-3; CDR3 DNA: TGTGCCAGCAGCTTGACAGGTACCTACAATGAGCAGTTCTTC; CDR3 protein: CASSLTGTYNEQFF
D gene: .; J gene: TRBJ1-2; clone size: .; V gene: TRBV9; CDR3 DNA: TGTGCCAGCTCCCGAATGGAGGGCTACACCTTC; CDR3 protein: CASSRMEGYTF
D gene: TRBD1; J gene: TRBJ1-6; clone size: few; V gene: TRBV30; CDR3 DNA: TGTGCCTGGGGAGGACAGGGGAATTCACCCCTCCACTTT; CDR3 protein: CAWGGQGNSPLHF
D gene: TRBD2; J gene: TRBJ2-5; clone size: .; V gene: TRBV7-3; CDR3 DNA: TGTGCCAGCAGCTTAGGACTAGCGGCAGAGCAGTACTTC; CDR3 protein: CASSLGLAAEQYF
D gene: .; J gene: TRBJ1-1; clone size: .; V gene: TRBV7-2; CDR3 DNA: TGTGCCAGCACCAACTCCGGGGGGGAGAACACTGAAGCTTTCTTT; CDR3 protein: CASTNSGGENTEAFF
D gene: .; J gene: TRBJ2-2; clone size: .; V gene: TRBV6-5; CDR3 DNA: TGTGCCAGCAGGACTAGAGCTAACACCGGGGAGCTGTTTTTT; CDR3 protein: CASRTRANTGELFF
D gene: .; J gene: TRBJ2-7; clone size: .; V gene: TRBV19; CDR3 DNA: TGTGCCAGTAGTGGGGGCGGGGGCGGCTACGAGCAGTACTTC; CDR3 protein: CASSGGGGGYEQYF
D gene: .; J gene: TRBJ2-1; clone size: .; V gene: TRBV7-2; CDR3 DNA: TGTGCCAGCAGCCCCACTGGAGGGCAGCACAATGAGCAGTTCTTC; CDR3 protein: CASSPTGGQHNEQFF
D gene: TRBD1; J gene: TRBJ1-2; clone size: .; V gene: TRBV28; CDR3 DNA: TGTGCCAGCAGTTCCCCTAGCCCCCTCCGGGACAGGATCTTC; CDR3 protein: CASSSPSPLRDRIF
D gene: TRBD1; J gene: TRBJ1-3; clone size: few; V gene: TRBV9; CDR3 DNA: TGTGCCAGCAGCGTGGGTGCCGGACAGGGGCTAGACACCATATATTTT; CDR3 protein: CASSVGAGQGLDTIYF
D gene: TRBD2; J gene: TRBJ2-1; clone size: .; V gene: TRBV5-1; CDR3 DNA: TGCGCCAGCAGTTCCCCCCGGGCGGGAGGGTACAATGAGCAGTTCTTC; CDR3 protein: CASSSPRAGGYNEQFF
D gene: TRBD1; J gene: TRBJ1-2; clone size: once; V gene: TRBV30; CDR3 DNA: TGTGCCTGGAGTGCAGGGGGAGGCTACACCTTC; CDR3 protein: CAWSAGGGYTF
D gene: .; J gene: TRBJ2-7; clone size: .; V gene: TRBV19; CDR3 DNA: TGTGCCAGTAGTATTGGGCACCTCCCCTACGAGCAGTACTTC; CDR3 protein: CASSIGHLPYEQYF
D gene: TRBD1; J gene: TRBJ1-1; clone size: .; V gene: TRBV7-3; CDR3 DNA: TGTGCCAGCAGCGAGAACAGGGGCAGCGAAGCTTTCTTT; CDR3 protein: CASSENRGSEAFF
D gene: .; J gene: TRBJ1-2; clone size: .; V gene: TRBV6-5; CDR3 DNA: TGTGCCAGCAGTTACGGGCCAGGGGAGTCTAACTATGGCTACACCTTC; CDR3 protein: CASSYGPGESNYGYTF
D gene: .; J gene: TRBJ2-5; clone size: once; V gene: TRBV7-9; CDR3 DNA: TGTGCCAGCAGCCACCGGGCCGAGCGGGAGACCCAGTACTTC; CDR3 protein: CASSHRAERETQYF
D gene: .; J gene: TRBJ1-3; clone size: .; V gene: TRBV4-1; CDR3 DNA: TGCGCCAGCAGCCCTTGGGGGCAATACTCTGGAAACACCATATATTTT; CDR3 protein: CASSPWGQYSGNTIYF
D gene: .; J gene: TRBJ1-3; clone size: .; V gene: TRBV19; CDR3 DNA: TGTGCCAGTAGTAGGAGGGGCGGTGGAAACACCATATATTTT; CDR3 protein: CASSRRGGGNTIYF
D gene: TRBD1; J gene: TRBJ1-5; clone size: .; V gene: TRBV6-1; CDR3 DNA: TGTGCCAGCGAGACAGGGCAGGCTCAGCCCCAGCATTTT; CDR3 protein: CASETGQAQPQHF
D gene: .; J gene: TRBJ2-1; clone size: .; V gene: TRBV21-1; CDR3 DNA: TGTGCCAGCAACTCAGGGGGCGAACGATACAATGAGCAGTTCTTC; CDR3 protein: CASNSGGERYNEQFF
D gene: TRBD2; J gene: TRBJ2-5; clone size: .; V gene: TRBV7-6; CDR3 DNA: TGTGCCAGCAGTCACGTTGACGGCGGGAGGGTAGAGACCCAGTACTTC; CDR3 protein: CASSHVDGGRVETQYF
D gene: TRBD1; J gene: TRBJ2-5; clone size: once; V gene: TRBV12-5; CDR3 DNA: TGTGCTAGTGGTCTGACAGGGGGCGGAGAGACCCAGTACTTC; CDR3 protein: CASGLTGGGETQYF
D gene: .; J gene: TRBJ2-6; clone size: .; V gene: TRBV6-5; CDR3 DNA: TGTGCCAGCAGCCCCAAGAGCTCTGGGGCCAACGTCCTGACTTTC; CDR3 protein: CASSPKSSGANVLTF